This T cell receptor beta chain was captured by sequencing in a study of cytomegalovirus exposure and HLA in healthy donors. Study-wide results and caveats: The listing of some 170 TCR beta chains classed them as cytomegalovirus-associated. The classifier reportedly diagnosed cytomegalovirus status with high specificity and sensitivity. Specificity of three CMV-associated chains for CMV antigens was verified in vitro. The tendency of first-cohort TCR clusters to co-occur in the 120 or so validation repertoires was the finding of a later analysis.

Using immunoSEQ multiplex PCR, the repertoire was profiled, and TCRdb retains in-frame clones only, with some absent. Among roughly 77,000 clones listed, 85% to 95% were seen once. As for this clone: Its antigen is unknown.

The CDR3 is made up of 15 amino acids. Germline CDR1 SGDLS, CDR2 YYNGEE. Trimming at V came to 3 bases and at J to 2 bases, leaving 3 bases not matched to a gene. Sequenced input: PBMCs. The source of this sequence is a woman aged 18-30 years in good health and CMV-seronegative. This rearrangement joins TRBV9 to TRBJ2-1, with 9 bases lining up with TRBD1. CDR3 residues: CASSDGTGTYNEQFF. CDR3 coding DNA: TGTGCCAGCAGCGACGGGACAGGGACCTACAATGAGCAGTTCTTC.